These T cell receptor beta chains were read from a single sample in a study of OX40 agonist ivuxolimab in advanced cancers. This table comes from immunoSEQ multiplex PCR, and its TCRdb copy is limited to in-frame clones, with some not included. The data show 80,000 to 95,000 clones, approximately 91% seen once. The starting material was CD4+ or CD8+ T cells sorted from blood, obtained in a trial of the OX40 agonist ivuxolimab. Receptor source: an adult with an advanced solid tumor such as melanoma, head and neck, liver or kidney cancer. Each CDR3 is given with its conserved first and last residue. D genes are given only for firm matches. Part of the rows lack a size; the others show once, few, many or a class for expanded clones.

clone size	D gene	V gene	J gene	CDR3 DNA	CDR3 protein
.	TRBD1	TRBV7-9	TRBJ1-1	TGTGCCAGCAGCTTAAGGGACAGGGGTGTCACTGAAGCTTTCTTT	CASSLRDRGVTEAFF
.	.	TRBV2	TRBJ2-2	TGTGCCAGCAGGGAGGGGACAATGAACACCGGGGAGCTGTTTTTT	CASREGTMNTGELFF
.	TRBD2	TRBV10-3	TRBJ2-3	TGTGCCATCAGTGAGTCAAGGGAGGGTACGCAGTATTTT	CAISESREGTQYF
.	.	TRBV6-4	TRBJ1-5	TGTGCCAGCGGTGACAGCCCGACCCAGCATTTT	CASGDSPTQHF
.	TRBD1	TRBV5-1	TRBJ2-5	TGCGCCAGCAGCTTGGGACAGGGGAAAGAGACCCAGTACTTC	CASSLGQGKETQYF
.	.	TRBV6-5	TRBJ1-1	TGTGCCAGCAGTTACAAAATTCAGGGTACGACTGAAGCTTTCTTT	CASSYKIQGTTEAFF
.	TRBD2	TRBV29-1	TRBJ2-7	TGCAGCGTTGGCGGGGGGCCCAACGAGCAGTACTTC	CSVGGGPNEQYF
few	.	TRBV21-1	TRBJ1-5	TGTGCCAGCAGCAAAATCTGGGGGAGTTGGCAGCCCCAGCATTTT	CASSKIWGSWQPQHF
.	.	TRBV5-1	TRBJ2-5	TGCGCCAGCAGCCCCGGGACGCTTCGGGAGACCCAGTACTTC	CASSPGTLRETQYF
.	TRBD2	TRBV10-1	TRBJ2-1	TGCGCCAGCAGTGAGCCCCTAGCGGGGCGGTCCTACAATGAGCAGTTCTTC	CASSEPLAGRSYNEQFF
once	.	TRBV5-8	TRBJ2-7	TGTGCCAGCAGCTTGGTTACAGGCCCCTACGAGCAGTACTTC	CASSLVTGPYEQYF
.	.	TRBV5-4	TRBJ2-1	TGTGCCAGCAGCCTACTATATGAGCAGTTCTTC	CASSLLYEQFF
.	.	TRBV20-1	TRBJ1-1	TGCAGTGCTAGAGACTCTAGGGAAGCTTTCTTT	CSARDSREAFF
once	.	TRBV5-1	TRBJ1-4	TGCGCCAGCAGCTGGGGGGCGACTAATGAAAAACTGTTTTTT	CASSWGATNEKLFF
.	.	TRBV27	TRBJ1-1	TGTGCCAGCAGTTTACGTAGGGAGGGTACTGAAGCTTTCTTT	CASSLRREGTEAFF
.	TRBD1	TRBV4-3	TRBJ2-7	TGCGCCAGCAGCACTCGACAGGGAAACTACGAGCAGTACTTC	CASSTRQGNYEQYF
.	TRBD1	TRBV6-1	TRBJ1-2	TGTGCCAGCAGTGCCCCCTGGGGACAGGATGCTAACTATGGCTACACCTTC	CASSAPWGQDANYGYTF
.	.	TRBV5-1	TRBJ2-7	TGCGCCAGCAGCTTGGATGGGGAGACAGGAGGATCATACGAGCAGTACTTC	CASSLDGETGGSYEQYF
.	TRBD1	TRBV5-1	TRBJ2-1	TGCGCCAGCAAACTTACAGGGGTAGACAATGAGCAGTTCTTC	CASKLTGVDNEQFF
.	.	TRBV18	TRBJ1-1	TGTGCCAGCTCACCACAACGGTCAGCTTTCGAAGCTTTCTTT	CASSPQRSAFEAFF